The 8 T cell receptor beta chains in this list originate from one sample, sequenced in a study of T-cell reconstitution after alpha-beta-depleted transplantation in children. Library preparation (for TCRbeta) was performed with unique molecular identifiers. TCRdb re-analysed the PCR reads in MiXCR, keeping a single row per CDR3 protein. The data hold hundreds of thousands of distinct CDR3 sequences, with under 20% observed a single time. The starting material was PBMCs, mostly from graft donor cells, obtained 360 days after TCRalphabeta/CD19-depleted stem cell transplant. The source is a male patient between 2 and 9 years old who had a stem cell transplant for acute lymphoblastic leukemia, so the T cells may come from the graft donor.

Note on this clonotype: At one boundary the junction diverges from the germline segment, which might be a read error. This rearrangement joins TRBV10-3 to TRBJ2-3; 9 bases agree with TRBD2. Germline CDR1 reads ENHRY; CDR2 reads SYGVKD. CDR3 length: 14 residues. CDR3 residues: CAISPGTSKDTQYF. The DNA of the CDR3 is TGTGCCATCAGTCCCGGGACTAGCAAAGATACGCAGTATTTT.

This clonotype showed up many times. The CDR3 DNA reads TGTGCCAGCAGCGTAGGTGCAGGGAAGACAGACACCATATATTTT. It is translated as CASSVGAGKTDTIYF. V and J are TRBV9 and TRBJ1-3; D may be TRBD1 (5 bases). Trimming removed 0 bases at V and 8 bases at J, with 15 bases between. The CDR3 length is 15 residues. Germline values: CDR1 SGDLS, CDR2 YYNGEE.

This chain connects TRBV7-8 to TRBJ1-2; D is perhaps TRBD1 (6 bases). V was pared by 5 bases and J by 2 bases, with 18 bases between. The CDR3 runs 16 residues. The V gene's germline CDR1 is SGHVS and CDR2 FQNEAQ. CDR3 DNA: TGTGCCAGCAGCCTGGTGGGGGGCACTAAGAACTATGGCTACACCTTC. Amino acids: CASSLVGGTKNYGYTF.

At least ten counts were recorded for this clonotype. The genes are TRBV13 and TRBJ2-1; 15 nucleotides agree with TRBD2. Germline-derived CDR1 and CDR2 are PRHDT and FYEKMQ (reference sequence). The CDR3 is made up of 15 amino acids. The V and J ends lost 5 bases and 10 bases, in that order; junction bases with no gene match: 6. CDR3 nucleotides: TGTGCCAGCAGCGGAGGGACTAGCGGGAGGAAAGAGCAGTTCTTC. Its protein product is CASSGGTSGRKEQFF.

The V and J genes are TRBV12-3 or TRBV12-4 and TRBJ2-3, with 8 bases fitting TRBD1. This CDR3 has 16 amino acids. J lost 8 bases, V lost 0 bases, and 10 bases had no gene match. The CDR3 region has the DNA TGTGCCAGCAGTTTAGCGCCCGGGGGAGGACAGGGTACGCAGTATTTT. Translated, it gives CASSLAPGGGQGTQYF.

This clonotype occurred a few times. The chain couples TRBV20-1 to TRBJ2-2, with 10 nucleotides matching TRBD1. The CDR3 is made up of 14 amino acids. Germline trimming cut 3 bases from V and 7 bases from J; bases unmatched to any gene: 5. Germline V gives CDR1 DFQATT, CDR2 SNEGSKA (reference sequence). CDR3: CSARDRGSGGELFF. The DNA for the CDR3 is TGCAGTGCTAGGGACAGGGGGAGCGGCGGGGAGCTGTTTTTT.

J is TRBJ2-7 and V is TRBV6-4; 7 nucleotides match TRBD1. Germline CDR1 reads MRHNA; CDR2 reads SNTAGT. This CDR3 region has 14 residues. With V trimmed by 4 bases and J by 3 bases, 6 bases remained unmatched. The CDR3 DNA reads TGTGCCAGCAGTGCAGAAGGGGGCGGCTACGAGCAGTACTTC. Protein: CASSAEGGGYEQYF.

This clonotype was seen once. One end of the junction is discordant with germline, which a read error may explain. The chain uses TRBV3-1 and TRBJ2-2; 9 bases are shared with TRBD2. The CDR3 has 19 amino acids. CDR1 and CDR2 from the germline V gene are LGHDT and YNNKEL (reference sequence). In DNA form, the CDR3 reads TGTGCCAGCTGCCAATTAATATTTAGCGGGAGAGAGAACACCGGGGAGCTGTTTTTT. Translated, it gives CASCQLIFSGRENTGELFF.